The 27 T cell receptor beta chains in this list originate from one sample, sequenced in a study of T cells in women clearing cervical HPV infection. TCRdb's table, derived via immunoSEQ multiplex PCR, lists solely in-frame clones and lacks some. Its clone listing holds tens of thousands of clones. What was sequenced was blood buffy coat. The origin of the receptors is a woman between 18 and 70 years old with a cervical HPV16 infection that either progressed to CIN3+ or cleared (not recorded which).

On this clone: The CDR3 is cut off 3 residues early in the read; its end comes from the germline J gene. The chain links TRBV5-1 to TRBJ2-3; D uncertain. The ends were cut back, 2 bases at V and 0 bases at J, with 7 bases in the middle. CDR3 length equals 14 residues. Germline V gives CDR1 SGHRS, CDR2 YFSETQ. The CDR3 loop reads CASSLDSSTDTQYF. CDR3 bases read: TGCGCCAGCAGCTTAGACTCTAGCACAGATACG.

A note on this clone: The missing CDR3 end, 3 residues past where the read stops, is filled in from the germline J gene. This rearrangement joins TRBV5-4 to TRBJ2-2; D may be TRBD1 (6 bases). Germline V lookup: CDR1 SGHNT, CDR2 YYREEE (reference sequence). V was cut by 3 bases and J by 4 bases, with 13 bases left in between. CDR3 length: 15 residues. CDR3 protein: CASSSGTKGTGELFF. The sequenced part of the CDR3 DNA is TGTGCCAGCAGCTCCGGGACAAAAGGCACCGGGGAG.

Worth noting for this clone: The read finishes 3 residues shy of the CDR3 end, and the germline J gene is used to complete it. This chain joins TRBV30 and TRBJ2-1; 9 bases are shared with TRBD2. Losses at the gene ends were 2 bases for V and 2 bases for J; bases not matched to a gene: 4. The CDR3 loop spans 15 amino acids. Per germline, CDR1 GTSNPN and CDR2 SVGIG (reference sequence). The DNA read from the CDR3 is TGTGCCTGGAGTATCCTAGCGGGGACCTACAATGAG. Protein sequence: CAWSILAGTYNE. The entire CDR3 protein reads CAWSILAGTYNEQFF. Combining the CDR3 with reference TRBV30 and TRBJ2-1 gives the whole variable domain SQTIHQWPATLVQPVGSPLSLECTVEGTSNPNLYWYRQAAGRGLQLLFYSVGIGQISSEVPQNLSASRPQDRQFILSSKKLLLSDSGFYLCAWSILAGTYNEQFFGPGTRLTVL.

Comments on this clone: The sequenced fragment ends 3 residues before the CDR3 boundary, so the rest is inferred from the germline J gene. V usage is TRBV4-1 and J usage is TRBJ2-3, with 8 bases that match TRBD1. V lost 8 bases, J lost 3 bases, and 4 bases stayed unmatched. Looked up from germline, CDR1 is MGHRA and CDR2 is YSYEKL. The CDR3 is 13 amino acids. The sequenced part of the CDR3 DNA is TGCGCCAGCTCAGACAGGGGAACAGATACG. Amino acid sequence: CASSDRGTDT. The entire CDR3 is CASSDRGTDTQYF.

Notes on this clone: The CDR3 is cut off 3 residues early in the read; its end comes from the germline J gene. The rearrangement uses TRBV20-1 and TRBJ2-3, with D perhaps TRBD2 (5 bases). Germline V gives CDR1 DFQATT, CDR2 SNEGSKA (reference sequence). CDR3 length: 14 amino acids. Trimming took off 6 bases at V and 4 bases at J, with 17 bases between the two ends. The CDR3 bases that were read are TGCAGTGCCGGCCTTCTACCCGGGGCAGATACG. The encoded protein is CSAGLLPGADT. The whole CDR3 is CSAGLLPGADTQYF.

Note on this clone: The missing CDR3 end, 3 residues past where the read stops, is filled in from the germline J gene. The V gene is TRBV20-1, the J gene TRBJ1-2; possibly TRBD1 for D (5 bases). With 5 bases removed from V and 2 bases from J, the gap between germline ends came to 12 bases. This CDR3 comprises 13 residues. Germline CDR1 DFQATT, CDR2 SNEGSKA (reference sequence). The sequenced CDR3 bases are TGCAGTGCTCTCAGATCAGGGAACTATGGC. It yields the protein CSALRSGNYG. The CDR3 as a whole reads CSALRSGNYGYTF.

On this clone itself: The read halts 3 residues ahead of the CDR3 end, with the missing end drawn from the germline J gene. V usage is TRBV20-1 and J usage is TRBJ1-2, with D possibly matching TRBD1 (6 bases). Between the trimmed V and J ends, which lost 5 bases and 6 bases, there was a span of 10 bases. Germline-derived CDR1 and CDR2 are DFQATT and SNEGSKA (reference sequence). The CDR3 has 11 amino acids. CDR3 amino acids: CSAGQGHGYTF. The CDR3 bases that were read are TGCAGTGCTGGCCAGGGGCATGGC.

As to this clone: The CDR3 is cut off 3 residues early in the read; its end comes from the germline J gene. The chain couples TRBV7-3 to TRBJ1-1; D is uncertain. Trimming left V 1 base short and J 6 bases short, with 12 bases between. The length of the CDR3 is 14 residues. Germline CDR1 reads SGHTA; CDR2 reads FQGTGA. The sequenced CDR3 bases are TGTGCCAGCAGCTTAATTTCCTCCGGGTCTGAA. It specifies CASSLISSGSE. The full-length CDR3 reads as CASSLISSGSEAFF.

About this clone: The CDR3 end lies 3 residues beyond the end of the read and is filled in from the germline J gene. The gene calls are TRBV20-1 and TRBJ2-3; 10 bases align to TRBD1. J lost 4 bases, V lost 4 bases, and 8 bases had no gene match. The CDR3 totals 15 residues. In germline, CDR1 is DFQATT, CDR2 SNEGSKA (reference sequence). The sequenced part of the CDR3 DNA is TGCAGTGCTAAAACCGGGACAGGGGTAGCAGATACG. Protein product: CSAKTGTGVADT. The whole CDR3 protein is CSAKTGTGVADTQYF.

A note on this clone: The sequenced fragment ends 3 residues before the CDR3 boundary, so the rest is inferred from the germline J gene. The rearrangement links TRBV20-1 to TRBJ2-3; 7 bases fit TRBD1. V shed 0 bases and J 4 bases; nucleotides not matched to a gene: 16. The CDR3 has 18 amino acids. Germline CDR1 and CDR2: DFQATT and SNEGSKA (reference sequence). Incomplete CDR3 DNA: TGCAGTGCTAGAGATCCCGATACAGGGGCCCTAGAGTCAGATACG. This codes for CSARDPDTGALESDT. The full CDR3 protein is CSARDPDTGALESDTQYF.

As regards this clone: The read terminates 3 residues before the CDR3 end, so the remaining end is supplied by the germline J gene. The chain recombines TRBV5-1 with TRBJ2-1; no definite D call. This CDR3 is 12 amino acids long. Deletions cut 1 base from V and 5 bases from J, with 4 bases between. The germline CDR1 and CDR2 sequences are SGHRS and YFSETQ. The CDR3: CASSLPDNEQFF. The covered CDR3 bases are TGCGCCAGCAGCTTGCCAGACAATGAG. The full variable domain, its missing parts supplied by reference TRBV5-1 and TRBJ2-1, is KAGVTQTPRYLIKTRGQQVTLSCSPISGHRSVSWYQQTPGQGLQFLFEYFSETQRNKGNFPGRFSGRQFSNSRSEMNVSTLELGDSALYLCASSLPDNEQFFGPGTRLTVL.

Of note for this clone: Sequencing ends 3 residues short of the CDR3 end; the germline J gene provides the rest. Different DNA sequences within this sample yield the same CDR3. The chain carries TRBV6-1 and TRBJ1-3; a possible D gene is TRBD1 (6 bases). The CDR3 consists of 14 residues. The V end lost 4 bases, the J end lost 9 bases, and 16 bases lay between the germline ends. Germline CDR1 and CDR2: MNHNS and SASEGT. The CDR3 spells CASSAEGGGGTIYF. CDR3 bases read: TGTGCCAGCAGTGCAGAAGGGGGGGGAGGCACC.

Comment on this clone: The DNA ends 3 residues before the CDR3 does, and the rest of the CDR3 is filled in from the germline J gene. This sample also contains other DNA sequences that code for the same CDR3. The chain combines TRBV18 with TRBJ1-2; D not resolved. Germline-derived CDR1 and CDR2 are KGHSH and LQKENI. The CDR3 covers 11 residues. The CDR3 bases that were read are TGTGCCAGCTCCTTGTCCTACGAC. Translated, it gives CASSLSYD. The CDR3 as a whole reads CASSLSYDYTF.

On this clone itself: The read ends 3 residues early relative to the CDR3; the germline J gene fills the gap. The chain employs TRBV30 and TRBJ2-4; D possibly corresponds to TRBD2 (6 bases). This CDR3 comprises 11 residues. CDR1 and CDR2 from the germline V gene are GTSNPN and SVGIG (reference sequence). CDR3 region: CAWSVPGGQYF. The CDR3 bases that were read are TGTGCCTGGAGTGTCCCCGGGGGT.

With regard to this clone: The missing CDR3 end, 3 residues past where the read stops, is filled in from the germline J gene. This chain uses TRBV18 with TRBJ2-2, with 8 bases identical to TRBD2. CDR3 length equals 16 residues. Germline-derived CDR1 and CDR2 are KGHSH and LQKENI. The CDR3 DNA, read in part, is TGTGCCAGCTCACCCGGGGGGGCAGGCACTAATGAAAAG. Protein product: CASSPGGAGTNEK. The entire CDR3 protein is CASSPGGAGTNEKLFF.

Concerning this clone: The read falls 3 residues short of the CDR3 end, and the missing part is taken from the germline J gene. V and J are TRBV19 and TRBJ2-7; D gene unclear. CDR1 is LNHDA, CDR2 SQIVND, per germline (reference sequence). CDR3 length: 15 residues. V was clipped by 1 base and J by 3 bases, with 13 bases between them. CDR3 loop: CASSIGERAFYEQYF. The sequenced part of the CDR3 DNA is TGTGCCAGTAGTATAGGAGAGCGAGCCTTCTACGAG.

The sequenced part of the CDR3 DNA is TGTGCCAGCAGCTCCTCCGGGGAG. Protein: CASSSSGE. The entire CDR3 protein reads CASSSSGELFF. The chain uses TRBV7-3 and TRBJ2-2; D is uncertain. The CDR3 end falls 3 residues outside the read, so it is completed with the germline J gene. Deletions cut 4 bases from V and 6 bases from J, with 3 bases between. This CDR3 has 11 amino acids. CDR1 is SGHTA and CDR2 is FQGTGA in the germline V gene.

Note on this clone: The read stops 3 residues short of the end of the CDR3; the missing end is completed from the germline J gene. V gene TRBV5-1 combines with J gene TRBJ2-1, with 7 bases fitting TRBD2. V dropped 0 bases and J dropped 1; count of bases not matched to a gene: 4. This CDR3 has 16 residues. Germline V lookup: CDR1 SGHRS, CDR2 YFSETQ. Partial CDR3 DNA: TGCGCCAGCAGCTTGGTTGGGGGGGTGTCCTACAATGAG. This encodes CASSLVGGVSYNE. The full CDR3 sequence reads CASSLVGGVSYNEQFF.

Note on this clone: Coverage ceases 3 residues before the CDR3 finishes, and the germline J gene fills in the end. The chain links TRBV10-3 to TRBJ2-5; 9 bases are a match to TRBD2. Trimming removed 6 bases from V and 1 base from J; junction bases left unmatched: 3. Germline-derived CDR1 and CDR2 are ENHRY and SYGVKD. The CDR3 contains 14 residues. Partial CDR3 DNA: TGTGCCATCAGCAGCGGGGGGTCCCAAGAGACC. Amino acid sequence: CAISSGGSQET. The full CDR3 sequence reads CAISSGGSQETQYF.

Regarding this clone: The CDR3 is cut off 3 residues early in the read; its end comes from the germline J gene. This sequence joins TRBV6-1 and TRBJ2-7; weak D call: TRBD2 (5 bases). The CDR3 has 16 amino acids. The V and J ends lost 0 bases and 0 bases respectively, with 12 bases between them. Looked up from germline, CDR1 is MNHNS and CDR2 is SASEGT. The CDR3: CASSEAASDFSYEQYF. CDR3 bases read: TGTGCCAGCAGTGAAGCGGCCTCGGACTTCTCCTACGAG.

Notes on this clone: The read ends 3 residues early relative to the CDR3; the germline J gene fills the gap. The V and J genes are TRBV23-1 and TRBJ2-7, with D possibly matching TRBD2 (6 bases). TRBV23-1 is recorded as an ORF, its role being uncertain. This CDR3 has 14 residues. The V end was cut by 6 bases, the J end by 3 bases, with 15 bases between. The part of the CDR3 DNA that was read is TGCGCCAGCAGATCAGCGGGTAAGTTCTACGAG. It encodes CASRSAGKFYE. The whole CDR3 region reads CASRSAGKFYEQYF.

CDR3 loop: CASSETSGTGGQPQHF. Incomplete CDR3 DNA: TGTGCCAGCAGTGAAACTTCAGGGACAGGGGGTCAGCCC. The gene calls are TRBV2 and TRBJ1-5, with 11 bases identical to TRBD1. The read ends 3 residues before the CDR3 terminus; that terminus is restored from the germline J gene. The CDR3 length is 16 residues. The germline V gene encodes CDR1 SNHLY and CDR2 FYNNEI. V lost 2 bases to trimming and J lost 6 bases; unmatched junction nucleotides: 6.

Regarding this clone: Read coverage stops 3 residues before the CDR3 terminus; the germline J gene supplies the remainder. The V call is TRBV5-1, the J call TRBJ1-4, with no clear D. CDR3 length: 18 amino acids. Per germline, CDR1 SGHRS and CDR2 YFSETQ. The sequenced part of the CDR3 DNA is TGCGCCAGCAGCTTGGTGGGGTCAGGCGGGTTGTTGAATTCACCA. This sequence encodes CASSLVGSGGLLNSP. The full CDR3 sequence reads CASSLVGSGGLLNSPLFF.

The DNA read from the CDR3 is TGTGCCAGTAGTATCTGGACATCCGCTAGCACAGATACG. It encodes CASSIWTSASTDT. The entire CDR3 reads CASSIWTSASTDTQYF. The chain carries TRBV19 and TRBJ2-3, with D tentatively TRBD1 (5 bases). The missing CDR3 end, 3 residues past where the read stops, is filled in from the germline J gene. Between the trimmed V and J ends, which lost 3 bases and 0 bases, there was a span of 13 bases. The CDR3 has 16 residues. The germline V gene has CDR1 LNHDA and CDR2 SQIVND (reference sequence).

To note about this clone: The read halts 3 residues ahead of the CDR3 end, with the missing end drawn from the germline J gene. The V call is TRBV20-1, the J call TRBJ1-2; D gene uncertain. Germline V gene sequence: CDR1 DFQATT, CDR2 SNEGSKA (reference sequence). The CDR3 is 11 residues long. Trimming stripped 0 bases from V and 6 bases from J, with 5 bases between. CDR3 bases read: TGCAGTGCTAGAGAGCGGAATGGC. It specifies CSARERNG. The full CDR3 sequence reads CSARERNGYTF.

Details on this clone: The CDR3 end falls 3 residues outside the read, so it is completed with the germline J gene. The rearrangement links TRBV29-1 to TRBJ1-2, with TRBD1 as a possible D gene (5 bases). This CDR3 is built from 12 residues. Trimming took off 4 bases at V and 4 bases at J, with 10 bases between the two ends. CDR1 is SQVTM and CDR2 is ANQGSEA in the germline V gene. The part of the CDR3 DNA that was read is TGCAGCGTTGCCTGGCAGGGCTATGGC. It is translated as CSVAWQGYG. The CDR3 in its entirety is CSVAWQGYGYTF.

Remarks on this clone: Coverage ceases 3 residues before the CDR3 finishes, and the germline J gene fills in the end. The genes are TRBV18 and TRBJ1-1; weak D call: TRBD1 (6 bases). The germline V gene has CDR1 KGHSH and CDR2 LQKENI. V was shortened by 7 bases and J by 0 bases, with 15 bases between the two germline ends. The CDR3 runs to 15 residues. The sequenced CDR3 bases are TGTGCCAGCTTTGATCCGGGACAAGTGAACACTGAA. It encodes CASFDPGQVNTE. The CDR3 in full is CASFDPGQVNTEAFF.